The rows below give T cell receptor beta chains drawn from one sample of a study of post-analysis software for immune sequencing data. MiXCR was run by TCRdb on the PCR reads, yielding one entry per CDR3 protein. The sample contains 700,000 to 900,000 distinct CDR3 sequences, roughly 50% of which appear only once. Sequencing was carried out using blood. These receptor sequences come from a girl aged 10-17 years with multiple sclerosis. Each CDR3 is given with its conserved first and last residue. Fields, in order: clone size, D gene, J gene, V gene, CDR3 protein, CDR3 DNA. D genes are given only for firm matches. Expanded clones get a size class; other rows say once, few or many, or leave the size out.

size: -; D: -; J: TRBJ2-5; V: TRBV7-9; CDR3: CASSLGRGAETQYF; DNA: TGTGCCAGCAGCTTAGGTAGAGGGGCTGAGACCCAGTACTTC
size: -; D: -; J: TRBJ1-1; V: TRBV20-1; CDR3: CSATDSFKNTEAFF; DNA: TGCAGTGCTACGGACAGTTTCAAGAACACTGAAGCTTTCTTT
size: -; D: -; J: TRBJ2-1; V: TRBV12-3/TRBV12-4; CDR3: CASSGRDFGEQFF; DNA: TGTGCCAGCAGTGGCAGGGATTTCGGTGAGCAGTTCTTC
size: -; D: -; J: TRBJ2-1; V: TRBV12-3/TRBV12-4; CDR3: CASTEGANEQFF; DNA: TGTGCCAGCACGGAGGGGGCCAATGAGCAGTTCTTC
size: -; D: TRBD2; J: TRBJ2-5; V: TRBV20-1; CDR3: CSARVGLAGAETQYF; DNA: TGCAGTGCTAGAGTCGGACTAGCGGGGGCTGAGACCCAGTACTTC
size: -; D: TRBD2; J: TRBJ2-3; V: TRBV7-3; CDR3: CASSDGSGGPTDTQYF; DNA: TGTGCCAGCAGTGACGGGTCGGGAGGGCCCACAGATACGCAGTATTTT
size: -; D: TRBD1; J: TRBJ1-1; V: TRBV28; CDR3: CASSLWGDRGRTEAFF; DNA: TGTGCCAGCAGTTTATGGGGGGACAGGGGGCGGACTGAAGCTTTCTTT
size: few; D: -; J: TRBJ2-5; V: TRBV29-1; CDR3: CSAIPDLVQETQYF; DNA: TGCAGCGCCATCCCCGACCTCGTCCAAGAGACCCAGTACTTC
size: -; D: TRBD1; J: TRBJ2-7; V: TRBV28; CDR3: CAIAGTGDIGEQYF; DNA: TGTGCCATCGCCGGGACAGGGGATATCGGAGAGCAGTACTTC
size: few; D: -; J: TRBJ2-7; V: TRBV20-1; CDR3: CSAAGVDEQYF; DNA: TGCAGTGCTGCAGGTGTCGACGAGCAGTACTTC
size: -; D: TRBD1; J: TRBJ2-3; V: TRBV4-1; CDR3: CASSPSQGAYEDTQYF; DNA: TGCGCCAGCAGCCCATCACAGGGGGCATATGAGGATACGCAGTATTTT
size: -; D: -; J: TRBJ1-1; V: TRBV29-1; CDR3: CSVEDRYKVEEAFF; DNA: TGCAGCGTTGAAGATCGATACAAGGTGGAGGAAGCTTTCTTT
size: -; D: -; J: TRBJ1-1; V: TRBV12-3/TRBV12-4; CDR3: CASSLLANTEAFF; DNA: TGTGCCAGCAGTTTGCTGGCCAACACTGAAGCTTTCTTT
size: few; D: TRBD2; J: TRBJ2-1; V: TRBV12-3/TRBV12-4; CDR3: CASSPGTRSSWGNEQFF; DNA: TGTGCCAGCAGTCCTGGGACTAGGTCCAGTTGGGGCAATGAGCAGTTCTTC
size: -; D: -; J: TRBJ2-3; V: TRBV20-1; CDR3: CSATGLGYTDTQYF; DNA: TGCAGTGCTACTGGGCTAGGGTACACAGATACGCAGTATTTT
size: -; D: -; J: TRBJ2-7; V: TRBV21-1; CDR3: CASSKVGTGGFLNSYEQYF; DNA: TGTGCCAGCAGCAAAGTAGGGACAGGGGGTTTTTTGAACTCCTACGAGCAGTACTTC
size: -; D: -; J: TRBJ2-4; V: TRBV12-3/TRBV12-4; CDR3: CASSSPMGLSGSENIQYF; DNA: TGTGCCAGCAGTTCCCCGATGGGGCTCAGTGGGTCAGAAAACATTCAGTACTTC
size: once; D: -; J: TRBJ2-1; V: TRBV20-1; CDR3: CSAKRGRASDEQFF; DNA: TGCAGTGCCAAGAGGGGGAGGGCCAGCGATGAGCAGTTCTTC
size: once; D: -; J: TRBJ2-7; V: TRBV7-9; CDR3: CASSHDEPGSYEQYF; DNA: TGTGCCAGCAGCCACGACGAGCCCGGATCCTACGAGCAGTACTTC
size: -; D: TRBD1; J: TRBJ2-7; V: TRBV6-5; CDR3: CASSSTGTGGEQYF; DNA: TGTGCCAGCAGTTCGACCGGGACAGGCGGCGAGCAGTACTTC
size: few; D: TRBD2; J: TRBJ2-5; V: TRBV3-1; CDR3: CASSQPLAGGPQETQYF; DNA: TGTGCCAGCAGCCAGCCCCTAGCGGGAGGTCCCCAAGAGACCCAGTACTTC
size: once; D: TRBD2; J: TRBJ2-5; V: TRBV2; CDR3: CASSVTREGKQYF; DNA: TGTGCCAGCAGTGTAACAAGGGAGGGCAAGCAGTACTTC
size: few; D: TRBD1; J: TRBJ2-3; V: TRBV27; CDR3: CASSTNRGSSTDTQYF; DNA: TGTGCCAGCAGTACAAACAGGGGGTCTAGCACAGATACGCAGTATTTT
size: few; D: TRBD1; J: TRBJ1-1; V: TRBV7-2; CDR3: CASSPDRASLLYNTEAFF; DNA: TGTGCCAGCAGCCCAGACAGGGCGTCCCTGCTTTACAACACTGAAGCTTTCTTT
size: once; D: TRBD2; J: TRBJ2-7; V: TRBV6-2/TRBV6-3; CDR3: CASSYSVGLAAYEQYF; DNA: TGTGCCAGCAGTTACTCCGTGGGACTAGCGGCCTACGAGCAGTACTTC
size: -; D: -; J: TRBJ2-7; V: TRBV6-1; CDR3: CASSAGLRSGEQYF; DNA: TGTGCCAGCAGTGCGGGACTGCGGAGTGGCGAGCAGTACTTC